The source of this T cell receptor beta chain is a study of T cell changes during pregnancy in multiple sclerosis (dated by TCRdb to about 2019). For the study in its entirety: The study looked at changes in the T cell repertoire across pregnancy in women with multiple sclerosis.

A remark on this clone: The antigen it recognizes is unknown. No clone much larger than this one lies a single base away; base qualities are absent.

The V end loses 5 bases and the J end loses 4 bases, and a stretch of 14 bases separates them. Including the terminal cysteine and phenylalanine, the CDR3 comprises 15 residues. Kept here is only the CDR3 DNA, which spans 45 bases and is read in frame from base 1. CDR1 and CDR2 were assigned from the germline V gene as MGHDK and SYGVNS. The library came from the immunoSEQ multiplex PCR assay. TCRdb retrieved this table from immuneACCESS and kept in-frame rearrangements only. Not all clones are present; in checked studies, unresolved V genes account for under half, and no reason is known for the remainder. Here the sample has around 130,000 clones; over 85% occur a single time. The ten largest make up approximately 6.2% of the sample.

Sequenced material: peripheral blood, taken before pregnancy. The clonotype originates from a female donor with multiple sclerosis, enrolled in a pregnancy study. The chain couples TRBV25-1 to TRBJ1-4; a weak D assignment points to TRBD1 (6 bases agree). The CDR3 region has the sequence CASSLPTGGNEKLFF. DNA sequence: TGTGCCAGCAGTTTACCGACAGGTGGTAATGAAAAACTGTTTTTT.